Listed below are T cell receptor beta chains from one sample, sequenced in a study of control samples from healthy donors and cancer patients. Data came from immunoSEQ multiplex PCR; TCRdb stores just in-frame clones and leaves some out. The data show some 130,000 clones, more than 85% seen once. What was sequenced was PBMCs. These receptors originate from a man aged 50-59 years with head and neck cancer. The CDR3 runs from the conserved cysteine through the conserved F or W. The D gene is left open where the match is weak. The size field is filled for only some rows; it gives once, few, many or a size class.

TRBJ2-2 | TRBV30 | . | . | CAWSGAIGELFF | TGTGCCTGGAGTGGGGCGATCGGGGAGCTGTTTTTT
TRBJ2-7 | TRBV18 | . | TRBD1 | CASSRGQGVTYEQYF | TGTGCCAGCTCAAGAGGACAGGGAGTAACCTACGAGCAGTACTTC
TRBJ2-2 | TRBV5-1 | . | TRBD1 | CASSRGHTGELFF | TGCGCCAGCAGCAGGGGGCACACCGGGGAGCTGTTTTTT
TRBJ2-3 | TRBV21-1 | . | . | CASSKVSRDKVFTDTQYF | TGTGCCAGCAGCAAAGTGTCCCGGGACAAGGTTTTCACAGATACGCAGTATTTT
TRBJ1-1 | TRBV4-1 | . | . | CATTELGSSTEAFF | TGCGCCACCACGGAACTAGGGTCGAGCACTGAAGCTTTCTTT
TRBJ1-5 | TRBV18 | once | TRBD1 | CASSPQDRASQPQHF | TGTGCCAGCTCACCGCAAGACAGGGCGAGTCAGCCCCAGCATTTT
TRBJ2-7 | TRBV4-3 | . | TRBD1 | CASSQDLGQGAYEQYF | TGCGCCAGCAGCCAAGATTTAGGACAGGGAGCCTACGAGCAGTACTTC
TRBJ2-3 | TRBV9 | . | . | CASSPLPGNLDTQYF | TGTGCCAGCAGCCCCCTTCCAGGGAATTTAGATACGCAGTATTTT
TRBJ1-2 | TRBV5-6 | . | . | CASSSEVGDPGHGYTF | TGTGCCAGCAGCTCGGAGGTCGGGGATCCTGGCCACGGCTACACCTTC
TRBJ1-1 | TRBV7-9 | . | . | CASSLEAGKAFF | TGTGCCAGCAGCTTAGAGGCGGGGAAAGCTTTCTTT
TRBJ2-7 | TRBV9 | . | . | CASSAGYGSYEQYF | TGTGCCAGCAGCGCGGGATATGGGTCCTACGAGCAGTACTTC
TRBJ2-3 | TRBV3-1/TRBV3-2 | . | TRBD1 | CASSQDVGGRGDTQYF | TGTGCCAGCAGCCAAGATGTAGGGGGCAGGGGAGATACGCAGTATTTT
TRBJ1-4 | TRBV5-4 | . | TRBD1 | CASSQTQGALSEKLFF | TGTGCCAGCAGCCAAACACAGGGGGCGCTGAGTGAAAAACTGTTTTTT
TRBJ2-3 | TRBV18 | . | . | CASSPPGHFQIDTQYF | TGTGCCAGCTCACCCCCTGGACACTTTCAGATAGATACGCAGTATTTT
TRBJ1-4 | TRBV5-4 | . | . | CASSPDSEKLFF | TGTGCCAGCAGCCCCGACAGCGAAAAACTGTTTTTT
TRBJ2-4 | TRBV7-9 | once | . | CASSFERAKNIQYF | TGTGCCAGCAGCTTCGAAAGAGCCAAAAACATTCAGTACTTC
TRBJ2-7 | TRBV3-1/TRBV3-2 | . | . | CASSQENYYYEQYF | TGTGCCAGCAGCCAAGAGAACTACTACTACGAGCAGTACTTC
TRBJ2-7 | TRBV3-1/TRBV3-2 | . | . | CASSGSSYEQYF | TGTGCCAGCTCAGGGAGCTCCTACGAGCAGTACTTC
TRBJ1-2 | TRBV16 | . | . | CASSRQQGRKNYGYTF | TGTGCCAGCAGCCGCCAACAGGGTCGGAAAAACTATGGCTACACCTTC
TRBJ2-5 | TRBV21-1 | few | . | CASSAWDRGVLETQYF | TGTGCCAGCAGCGCCTGGGACAGGGGAGTCTTGGAGACCCAGTACTTC
TRBJ1-2 | TRBV6-5 | . | TRBD1 | CASSLDRVGGYTF | TGTGCCAGCAGCCTTGACAGGGTCGGTGGCTACACCTTC
TRBJ1-2 | TRBV3-1/TRBV3-2 | . | TRBD1 | CASSQDLGRGSYGYTF | TGTGCCAGCAGCCAAGATCTAGGCAGGGGGTCCTATGGCTACACCTTC
TRBJ1-1 | TRBV5-5 | . | . | CASSLYKGNVTEAFF | TGTGCCAGCAGCTTGTATAAGGGAAATGTAACTGAAGCTTTCTTT
TRBJ1-5 | TRBV7-3 | once | TRBD1 | CASRLGQGGQPQHF | TGTGCCAGCAGGTTGGGACAGGGCGGTCAGCCCCAGCATTTT
TRBJ1-2 | TRBV20-1 | . | . | CSASEWDTGLFNYGYTF | TGCAGTGCTAGTGAGTGGGACACGGGACTCTTTAACTATGGCTACACCTTC
TRBJ1-2 | TRBV9 | once | TRBD1 | CASSVGRGPGGYTF | TGTGCCAGCAGCGTAGGCAGGGGGCCGGGTGGCTACACCTTC
TRBJ1-2 | TRBV27 | . | TRBD1 | CASSHTGGSYGYTF | TGTGCCAGCAGTCATACAGGGGGCAGCTATGGCTACACCTTC
TRBJ2-1 | TRBV7-7 | . | . | CASSLTGDEQFF | TGTGCCAGCAGCTTAACTGGGGATGAGCAGTTCTTC
TRBJ1-5 | TRBV28 | . | . | CASSSGNQPQHF | TGTGCCAGCAGTTCTGGGAATCAGCCCCAGCATTTT
TRBJ1-6 | TRBV19 | once | . | CASSRRDIRRSTLHF | TGTGCCAGTAGTCGCCGGGACATCCGTAGGTCCACCCTCCACTTT
TRBJ2-3 | TRBV11-1 | . | . | CASSLDLRFADTQYF | TGTGCCAGCAGCTTAGACCTCCGGTTCGCAGATACGCAGTATTTT
TRBJ2-1 | TRBV28 | . | TRBD2 | CASRASGGYNEQFF | TGTGCCAGCAGGGCTAGCGGGGGGTACAATGAGCAGTTCTTC
TRBJ2-3 | TRBV7-2 | . | . | CASSLWVGNTDTQYF | TGTGCCAGCAGCTTATGGGTGGGGAACACAGATACGCAGTATTTT
TRBJ2-2 | TRBV6-2/TRBV6-3 | . | . | CASSYPLGQLNTGELFF | TGTGCCAGCAGTTACCCCCTAGGGCAACTCAACACCGGGGAGCTGTTTTTT
TRBJ1-2 | TRBV28 | . | . | CASSLAARVGYTF | TGTGCCAGCAGTTTAGCTGCCAGGGTTGGCTACACCTTC
TRBJ2-7 | TRBV4-3 | . | TRBD1 | CASSDRQGAEGEQYF | TGCGCCAGCAGCGATCGACAGGGGGCAGAAGGCGAGCAGTACTTC
TRBJ1-1 | TRBV24-1 | . | . | CATSQGPGTEAFF | TGTGCCACCAGCCAGGGGCCGGGCACTGAAGCTTTCTTT
TRBJ2-7 | TRBV5-1 | once | TRBD1 | CASSVGQGNYEQYF | TGCGCCAGCAGCGTCGGACAGGGGAACTACGAGCAGTACTTC
TRBJ1-2 | TRBV7-6 | . | TRBD1 | CASSSGTAYGYTF | TGTGCCAGCAGCTCCGGGACAGCATATGGCTACACCTTC
TRBJ1-5 | TRBV7-9 | . | . | CASSLATPNQPQHF | TGTGCCAGCAGCTTAGCGACCCCTAATCAGCCCCAGCATTTT
TRBJ1-2 | TRBV27 | . | TRBD1 | CASSLDIPGQGASLYGYTF | TGTGCCAGCAGTTTGGACATTCCGGGACAGGGGGCTTCTCTCTATGGCTACACCTTC
TRBJ1-2 | TRBV4-3 | once | . | CASSQDLGANYGYTF | TGCGCCAGCAGCCAAGATCTGGGAGCTAACTATGGCTACACCTTC
TRBJ2-2 | TRBV6-5 | . | . | CASSRTGELFF | TGTGCCAGCAGTCGGACCGGGGAGCTGTTTTTT
TRBJ1-4 | TRBV7-9 | . | TRBD1 | CASSSGTGSEKLFF | TGTGCCAGCAGCTCGGGGACAGGGAGTGAAAAACTGTTTTTT
TRBJ2-1 | TRBV27 | . | . | CASSSRSEQFF | TGTGCCAGCAGTTCTCGATCTGAGCAGTTCTTC
TRBJ2-1 | TRBV5-6 | . | . | CASSLRLHNEQFF | TGTGCCAGCAGCTTGAGGCTCCATAATGAGCAGTTCTTC
TRBJ2-7 | TRBV7-9 | . | . | CASSLDGNYEQYF | TGTGCCAGCAGCTTAGACGGCAACTACGAGCAGTACTTC
TRBJ1-2 | TRBV5-1 | . | . | CASSLDFMGSGYTF | TGCGCCAGCAGCTTGGACTTCATGGGGAGCGGCTACACCTTC
TRBJ2-5 | TRBV19 | once | . | CASSRANQETQYF | TGTGCCAGTAGTAGGGCTAATCAAGAGACCCAGTACTTC
TRBJ2-1 | TRBV19 | . | . | CASSIRGSNNEQFF | TGTGCCAGTAGTATCCGGGGCAGCAACAATGAGCAGTTCTTC
TRBJ1-2 | TRBV28 | . | . | CASTLGRVRGYTF | TGTGCCAGCACTTTAGGAAGAGTCAGGGGCTACACCTTC
TRBJ1-3 | TRBV15 | . | . | CATSRGESVVGNTIYF | TGTGCCACCAGCAGGGGTGAGTCGGTGGTAGGAAACACCATATATTTT
TRBJ2-7 | TRBV6-5 | . | . | CASRGGVGSHEQYF | TGTGCCAGCAGGGGTGGGGTGGGATCACACGAGCAGTACTTC
TRBJ2-3 | TRBV28 | few | . | CASSSSGGTQYF | TGTGCCAGCAGTTCCTCCGGGGGTACGCAGTATTTT